The 26 T cell receptor beta chains below come from one sample, sequenced in a study of shared clonotypes between healthy human individuals (dated by TCRdb to about 2020). Library creation used the immunoSEQ multiplex PCR assay. In its TCRdb copy, this immuneACCESS table keeps in-frame sequences only and misses some clones. Where compared with another copy, unresolved V genes explain less than half of these, and the others have no known cause. The sample includes approximately 710,000 clones, with less than 95% observed a single time. The ten top clones hold 30% to 40% of the sample. Material for sequencing was memory CD8+ T cells from PBMCs. In light of the paper, this sample's cell subset or site label describes: CD45RO+ cells pooled with CCR7-negative TemRA cells. Every receptor here comes from a man younger than 35 in good health. Some clones in this sample may be carry-over from other donors' samples.

The chain combines TRBV11-2 with TRBJ1-2, with 8 bases aligning to TRBD1. The CDR3 contains 13 residues. Germline V gene data show CDR1 as SGHAT and CDR2 as FQNNGV. With V trimmed by 0 bases and J by 6 bases, 0 bases remained unmatched. In nucleotides, the CDR3 is TGTGCCAGCAGCTTAGACAGGGGGCATGGCTACACCTTC. This encodes CASSLDRGHGYTF.

V and J are TRBV4-3 and TRBJ2-1; no reliable D call. The CDR3 runs to 17 residues. V lost 0 bases and J lost 3, with 15 bases in between. The V gene's germline CDR1 is LGHNA and CDR2 YSLEER. The CDR3 DNA sequence: TGCGCCAGCAGCCAAGATGCTCCAGCTACCATCTACAATGAGCAGTTCTTC. This sequence encodes CASSQDAPATIYNEQFF.

The rearrangement joins TRBV19 to TRBJ2-1; D perhaps matches TRBD2 (5 bases). Per the germline V gene, CDR1 is LNHDA and CDR2 is SQIVND (reference sequence). The CDR3 has 14 residues. V was pared by 10 bases and J by 5 bases, with 18 bases between. CDR3 in DNA: TGTGCCACCAACCAGCTGCCGGGAAACAATGAGCAGTTCTTC. Its translation: CATNQLPGNNEQFF. The whole variable domain, filled in from reference TRBV19 and TRBJ2-1, reads DGGITQSPKYLFRKEGQNVTLSCEQNLNHDAMYWYRQDPGQGLRLIYYSQIVNDFQKGDIAEGYSVSREKKESFPLTVTSAQKNPTAFYLCATNQLPGNNEQFFGPGTRLTVL.

The chain combines TRBV15 with TRBJ2-1; D gene unclear. V was shortened by 3 bases and J by 8 bases, with 11 bases between the two germline ends. The CDR3 totals 13 residues. CDR1 is LNHNV and CDR2 is YYDKDF in the germline V gene (reference sequence). CDR3 protein: CATSRETADEQFF. CDR3 DNA sequence: TGTGCCACCAGCAGGGAGACGGCGGATGAGCAGTTCTTC.

The V gene is TRBV19, the J gene TRBJ2-7; D perhaps matches TRBD1 (6 bases). Germline V gene sequence: CDR1 LNHDA, CDR2 SQIVND (reference sequence). Trimming took off 2 bases at V and 1 base at J, with 9 bases between the two ends. The CDR3 sequence is 14 residues long. CDR3 in DNA: TGTGCCAGTAGTATACCCGACAGGTCCTACGAGCAGTACTTC. Its translation: CASSIPDRSYEQYF.

The chain carries TRBV6-5 and TRBJ2-1, with D possibly TRBD2 on 5 matching bases. Trimming shortened V by 5 bases and J by 8 bases, and 10 bases separated the two germline ends. Germline V gene lookup returns CDR1 MNHEY and CDR2 SVGAGI. This CDR3 region has 12 residues. The CDR3 sequence: CASSPTGDEQFF. The CDR3 coding sequence is TGTGCCAGCAGTCCCACCGGGGATGAGCAGTTCTTC.

The chain employs TRBV27 and TRBJ2-1; D possibly matches TRBD1 or TRBD2 (6 bases each). Deletions cut 6 bases from V and 14 bases from J, with 29 bases between. This CDR3 contains 16 residues. The germline gives CDR1 MNHEY, CDR2 SMNVEV (reference sequence). The DNA of the CDR3 is TGTGCCAGCAGCACGGGGACGGGGAAGGGGGGCAGCAGGGAGTTCTTC. The encoded protein is CASSTGTGKGGSREFF.

The chain couples TRBV5-6 to TRBJ2-1; 7 nucleotides align to TRBD2. V lost 4 bases and J lost 7; bases outside the gene matches: 8. The length of the CDR3 is 14 residues. Germline CDR1 and CDR2: SGHDT and YYEEEE. This CDR3 is CASSTLAAWNEQFF. CDR3 nucleotides: TGTGCCAGCAGCACCCTAGCGGCTTGGAATGAGCAGTTCTTC.

This chain links TRBV11-2 with TRBJ2-5, with 9 nucleotides matching TRBD2. The V gene's germline CDR1 is SGHAT and CDR2 FQNNGV. Trimming took 5 bases from V and 5 from J; bases not matched to a gene: 9. CDR3 length: 15 residues. CDR3 region: CASSHGTSTWETQYF. The CDR3 region has the DNA TGTGCCAGCAGCCACGGGACTAGCACTTGGGAGACCCAGTACTTC.

This clone was observed a single time. CDR3 DNA sequence: TGTGCCAGCAGCTCACCCCAGACTAGCGGGAGATTAGATACGCAGTATTTT. Translated: CASSSPQTSGRLDTQYF. This rearrangement joins TRBV7-6 to TRBJ2-3; 12 bases align to TRBD2. The length of the CDR3 is 17 residues. V lost 4 bases to trimming and J lost 5 bases; unmatched junction nucleotides: 10. The germline gives CDR1 SGHVS, CDR2 FNYEAQ. Supplemented by reference TRBV7-6 and TRBJ2-3, the full variable domain reads GAGVSQSPRYKVTKRGQDVALRCDPISGHVSLYWYRQALGQGPEFLTYFNYEAQQDKSGLPNDRFSAERPEGSISTLTIQRTEQRDSAMYRCASSSPQTSGRLDTQYFGPGTRLTVL.

A single count supports this clone. This chain uses TRBV6-5 with TRBJ1-4; 7 bases are a match to TRBD1. V gave up 5 bases and J gave up 7 bases; unmatched junction bases: 10. The length of the CDR3 is 15 residues. Germline V gene data show CDR1 as MNHEY and CDR2 as SVGAGI. The CDR3 loop is CASSPGEGASEKLFF. The DNA of the CDR3 is TGTGCCAGCAGTCCGGGGGAGGGGGCTAGTGAAAAACTGTTTTTT.

The chain joins TRBV19 to TRBJ1-1, with unresolved D. V lost 6 bases and J lost 2, with 13 bases in between. The CDR3 contains 14 residues. Per the germline V gene, CDR1 is LNHDA and CDR2 is SQIVND (reference sequence). This CDR3 is CASRSPPYNTEAFF. The CDR3 coding sequence is TGTGCCAGTAGATCCCCCCCGTACAACACTGAAGCTTTCTTT.

A word on this clone: The junction does not match germline at one end; this may be a read error. The chain combines TRBV19 with TRBJ1-5; no firm D call. Germline CDR1 LNHDA, CDR2 SQIVND (reference sequence). The CDR3 is 16 residues long. The CDR3 sequence is CASRIGRGSSNQPQHF. The CDR3 nucleotides are TGTGCCAGTAGGATAGGACGGGGTTCTAGCAATCAGCCCCAGCATTTT.

The chain employs TRBV19 and TRBJ2-7, with 10 positions matching TRBD2. Germline trimming cut 1 base from V and 6 bases from J; bases unmatched to any gene: 6. There are 15 residues in the CDR3. CDR1 is LNHDA and CDR2 is SQIVND in the germline V gene (reference sequence). CDR3: CASSIGLAGVAEQYF. For the CDR3, the DNA is TGTGCCAGTAGTATAGGGCTAGCGGGAGTTGCCGAGCAGTACTTC.

The chain employs TRBV13 and TRBJ2-7; 12 nucleotides match TRBD2. The CDR3 is made up of 17 amino acids. CDR1 and CDR2 from the germline V gene are PRHDT and FYEKMQ (reference sequence). V dropped 4 bases and J dropped 1; count of bases not matched to a gene: 8. In DNA form, the CDR3 reads TGTGCCAGCAGCTCAACAAAAGGGACTAGCGGGTCCTACGAGCAGTACTTC. This translates into CASSSTKGTSGSYEQYF.

The rearrangement links TRBV19 to TRBJ2-3; 10 nucleotides agree with TRBD2. CDR1 and CDR2 from the germline V gene are LNHDA and SQIVND (reference sequence). V gave up 2 bases and J gave up 4 bases; unmatched junction bases: 9. The CDR3 runs 17 residues. The CDR3 DNA follows: TGTGCCAGTAGTATACCATCCCTAGCGGGAGTGTCAGATACGCAGTATTTT. This sequence encodes CASSIPSLAGVSDTQYF.

The rearrangement joins TRBV4-3 to TRBJ2-1; TRBD2 matches at 9 bases. Germline CDR1 is LGHNA and CDR2 is YSLEER. J was trimmed by 0 bases and V by 1 base; bases with no gene match: 4. The CDR3 contains 17 residues. The CDR3, as DNA: TGCGCCAGCAGCCAAGGGGCGGGGGGGTCCTCCTACAATGAGCAGTTCTTC. Translating gives CASSQGAGGSSYNEQFF.

This chain uses TRBV7-9 with TRBJ2-4, with unresolved D. The V end was cut by 4 bases, the J end by 8 bases, with 21 bases between. The germline CDR1 and CDR2 sequences are SEHNR and FQNEAQ (reference sequence). The CDR3 has 16 amino acids. CDR3 in DNA: TGTGCCAGCAGCTCCGGCATGGGCACAGCAGCATACATTCAGTACTTC. Protein product: CASSSGMGTAAYIQYF. Full variable domain (missing parts from reference TRBV7-9 and TRBJ2-4): DTGVSQNPRHKITKRGQNVTFRCDPISEHNRLYWYRQTLGQGPEFLTYFQNEAQLEKSRLLSDRFSAERPKGSFSTLEIQRTEQGDSAMYLCASSSGMGTAAYIQYFGAGTRLSVL.

In this sample, this clone turned up a few times. CDR3 DNA: TGTGCCAGACGAATAAACACCATATATTTT. Encoded protein: CARRINTIYF. This chain links TRBV10-3 with TRBJ1-3; unclear D gene. V was trimmed by 10 bases and J by 6 bases, leaving 7 bases between them. CDR1 and CDR2 from the germline V gene are ENHRY and SYGVKD. This CDR3 is 10 amino acids long.

The chain recombines TRBV27 with TRBJ1-5; D is unresolved. Between the trimmed V and J ends, which lost 2 bases and 9 bases, there was a span of 8 bases. Germline V lookup: CDR1 MNHEY, CDR2 SMNVEV (reference sequence). This CDR3 spans 12 amino acids. The CDR3, as DNA: TGTGCCAGCAGTTTAGAGGGCGGGCCCCAGCATTTT. This encodes CASSLEGGPQHF.

This chain uses TRBV6-5 with TRBJ1-1, with TRBD1 identical over 7 bases. Germline trimming cut 0 bases from V and 4 bases from J; bases unmatched to any gene: 5. CDR1 is MNHEY, CDR2 SVGAGI, per germline. The CDR3 has 15 residues. Here the CDR3 DNA reads TGTGCCAGCAGTTACTCGATGAGGGGGCCCACTGAAGCTTTCTTT. Its translation is CASSYSMRGPTEAFF.

The J gene is TRBJ2-5, the V gene TRBV7-9; D call uncertain. The ends were cut back, 5 bases at V and 4 bases at J, with 8 bases in the middle. This CDR3 contains 12 residues. CDR1 is SEHNR and CDR2 is FQNEAQ in the germline V gene (reference sequence). CDR3 residues: CASSHVLETQYF. CDR3 DNA: TGTGCCAGCAGCCACGTCCTAGAGACCCAGTACTTC.

V and J are TRBV9 and TRBJ2-7; possibly TRBD1 or TRBD2 for D (5 bases each). The CDR3 length is 15 residues. The germline V gene encodes CDR1 SGDLS and CDR2 YYNGEE. Between the trimmed V and J ends, which lost 0 bases and 0 bases, there was a span of 10 bases. The CDR3 reads CASSVGDRHSYEQYF. In DNA form, the CDR3 reads TGTGCCAGCAGCGTAGGGGACCGCCACTCCTACGAGCAGTACTTC.

This clone was detected once. The chain is built from TRBV15 and TRBJ2-3; a possible D gene is TRBD2 (5 bases). Trimming removed 1 base at V and 6 bases at J, with 20 bases between. CDR1 is LNHNV and CDR2 is YYDKDF in the germline V gene (reference sequence). This CDR3 has 17 residues. Here the CDR3 reads CATSRAGQGEPGDTQYF. The CDR3, as DNA: TGTGCCACCAGCAGAGCGGGTCAAGGCGAGCCGGGGGATACGCAGTATTTT.

This clone is a singleton in its sample. This CDR3 reads CASSLRGRGTYEQYF. CDR3 in DNA: TGTGCCAGCAGTTTAAGGGGGCGGGGGACCTACGAGCAGTACTTC. The rearrangement joins TRBV27 to TRBJ2-7, with D perhaps matching TRBD1 or TRBD2 (7 bases each). The CDR3 sequence is 15 residues long. CDR1 is MNHEY and CDR2 is SMNVEV in the germline V gene (reference sequence). V dropped 2 bases and J dropped 2 bases, with 13 bases sitting between them.

The rearrangement links TRBV19 to TRBJ2-7, with D perhaps TRBD1 (7 bases). Germline V gene data show CDR1 as LNHDA and CDR2 as SQIVND (reference sequence). Trimming pared 6 bases from V and 2 bases from J, leaving 17 bases between. CDR3 length: 15 residues. CDR3 coding DNA: TGTGCCAGTAGGGTCAGGGGGGCCTTAACCTACGAGCAGTACTTC. Translated: CASRVRGALTYEQYF.